The 2 T cell receptor beta chains given below trace back to one sample, sequenced in a study of blood T cells in healthy people across ages. Primers used in a second PCR of roughly 7 to 12 cycles were a sample-barcoded 5' primer and a J-beta primer mix. MiXCR, run by TCRdb on the 5' RACE reads, gives a single entry per CDR3 protein. The profile shows over a million distinct CDR3 sequences, 35% to 45% of them singletons. Sequencing was carried out using blood. The source of these receptors is a woman aged 18-29 years in good health.

The chain is built from TRBV27 and TRBJ2-7; 10 bases agree with TRBD2. This CDR3 is built from 15 residues. Germline lookup yields CDR1 MNHEY and CDR2 SMNVEV (reference sequence). J lost 7 bases, V lost 7 bases, and 13 bases had no gene match. The CDR3 bases are TGTGCCAGCACCCCTGGGCCCCTAGCGGGAGTTGAGCAGTACTTC. Protein: CASTPGPLAGVEQYF.

V usage is TRBV7-9 and J usage is TRBJ2-1, with a weak D call TRBD2 (5 bases). Looked up from germline, CDR1 is SEHNR and CDR2 is FQNEAQ (reference sequence). The V gene lost 8 bases and the J gene lost 8 bases, with 16 bases spanning the gap. This CDR3 spans 13 amino acids. Written as DNA, the CDR3 is TGTGCCAGCCGCCGGCCGGGAATTGATGAGCAGTTCTTC. Its translation is CASRRPGIDEQFF.